This T cell receptor (beta chain) appears in the sequencing data of a study of T-cell memory formation after mild COVID-19. The V and J ends lost 6 bases and 2 bases, in that order; junction bases with no gene match: 6. Germline assignment: CDR1 SGHRS and CDR2 YFSETQ. The CDR3 has 15 amino acids. The study's findings and limits: Within pre-infection memory, some responding clones were found, suggesting cross-reactive memory joined.

The TCR alpha and TCR beta cDNA libraries, bearing sample barcodes and UMIs, were generated by 5'RACE using constant-segment primers. TCRdb redid the calling of the 5' RACE reads with MiXCR, one entry per CDR3 protein. Of 300,000 to 400,000 distinct CDR3 sequences listed, about 13% were seen once; the top ten hold about a fifth. With respect to this clonotype: Its specificity is unknown.

The chain combines TRBV5-1 with TRBJ2-5; 11 bases are shared with TRBD2. This clonotype was sampled from a man aged 18 to 30 who had mild COVID-19 (a few samples of this study predate the infection). Cell type and time point are not known. Sequenced material: PBMCs or a T cell subset sorted from them (not recorded which). CDR3 protein: CASKVGLAVQETQYF. In DNA form, the CDR3 reads TGCGCCAGCAAAGTGGGACTAGCGGTTCAAGAGACCCAGTACTTC. Full variable domain (rest looked up from reference TRBV5-1 and TRBJ2-5): KAGVTQTPRYLIKTRGQQVTLSCSPISGHRSVSWYQQTPGQGLQFLFEYFSETQRNKGNFPGRFSGRQFSNSRSEMNVSTLELGDSALYLCASKVGLAVQETQYFGPGTRLLVL.